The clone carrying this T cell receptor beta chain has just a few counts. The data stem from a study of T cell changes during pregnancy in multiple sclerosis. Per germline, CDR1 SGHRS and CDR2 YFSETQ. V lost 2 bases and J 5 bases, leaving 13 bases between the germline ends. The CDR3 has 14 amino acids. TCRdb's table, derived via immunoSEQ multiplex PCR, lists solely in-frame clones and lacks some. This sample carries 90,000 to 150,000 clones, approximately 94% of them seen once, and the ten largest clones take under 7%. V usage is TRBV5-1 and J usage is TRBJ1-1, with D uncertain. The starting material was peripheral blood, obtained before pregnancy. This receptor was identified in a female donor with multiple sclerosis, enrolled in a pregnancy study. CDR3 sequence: CASSLNGERTEAFF. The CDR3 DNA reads TGCGCCAGCAGCTTAAACGGGGAAAGGACTGAAGCTTTCTTT. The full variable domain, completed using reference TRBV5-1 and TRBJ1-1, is KAGVTQTPRYLIKTRGQQVTLSCSPISGHRSVSWYQQTPGQGLQFLFEYFSETQRNKGNFPGRFSGRQFSNSRSEMNVSTLELGDSALYLCASSLNGERTEAFFGQGTRLTVV.